The 18 T cell receptor beta chains in this list originate from one sample, sequenced in a study of cytomegalovirus exposure and HLA in healthy donors (dated by TCRdb to 2015 to 2018). Library preparation was by the immunoSEQ multiplex PCR assay. For the multiplex PCR, a mixture combining 60 forward primers for TCR Vbeta segments and 13 reverse primers for TCR Jbeta segments was used. The table was pulled from immuneACCESS by TCRdb, which kept in-frame rearrangements only. Such tables lose some clones; where checked, under half of the loss comes from unresolved V genes, and the rest has no known cause. The sample has approximately 210,000 clones on record, 81% of them singletons. 1.5% to 2% of the sample is held by the ten biggest clonotypes. Sequencing input: PBMCs. The source is a man younger than 35 in good health and CMV-seronegative.

This clone was counted a few times. V and J are TRBV4-1 and TRBJ1-2, with D tentatively TRBD1 (6 bases). In germline, CDR1 is MGHRA, CDR2 YSYEKL. V was cut by 4 bases and J by 2 bases, with 14 bases left in between. The CDR3 has 15 residues. The CDR3: CASSLTVGANYGYTF. The CDR3 bases are TGCGCCAGCAGCCTAACCGTGGGGGCAAACTATGGCTACACCTTC.

The V gene is TRBV9, the J gene TRBJ1-6, with TRBD1 identical over 9 bases. Germline V gives CDR1 SGDLS, CDR2 YYNGEE. The CDR3 runs to 17 residues. Trimming took 4 bases from V and 6 from J; bases not matched to a gene: 11. The CDR3 nucleotides read TGTGCCAGCAGCCCCTCCCCCTGGGACAGGGTTAATTCACCCCTCCACTTT. Protein: CASSPSPWDRVNSPLHF.

V usage is TRBV6-1 and J usage is TRBJ1-4; D gene unclear. CDR1 and CDR2 from the germline V gene are MNHNS and SASEGT. The V and J ends lost 1 base and 7 bases respectively, with 10 bases between them. CDR3 size: 14 residues. The DNA for the CDR3 is TGTGCCAGCAGTGAAGGGACTGTAGGTGAAAAACTGTTTTTT. It specifies CASSEGTVGEKLFF.

This sequence joins TRBV19 and TRBJ1-2; D may be TRBD1 (6 bases). Between the trimmed V and J ends, which lost 1 base and 4 bases, there was a span of 10 bases. There are 14 residues in the CDR3. Germline CDR1 LNHDA, CDR2 SQIVND (reference sequence). This CDR3 is CASSIGTVVYGYTF. DNA of the CDR3: TGTGCCAGTAGTATAGGGACAGTCGTCTATGGCTACACCTTC.

The rearrangement links TRBV18 to TRBJ2-1; TRBD1 matches at 10 bases. The CDR3 totals 16 residues. Germline CDR1 is KGHSH and CDR2 is LQKENI. V lost 4 bases to trimming and J lost 6 bases; unmatched junction nucleotides: 9. CDR3 sequence: CASSLNRDRGFNEQFF. For the CDR3, the DNA is TGTGCCAGCTCACTGAACCGGGACAGGGGCTTCAATGAGCAGTTCTTC.

This clone was detected only a few times. This chain links TRBV5-1 with TRBJ2-2, with 9 bases lining up with TRBD2. Germline-derived CDR1 and CDR2 are SGHRS and YFSETQ. V lost 0 bases to trimming and J lost 2 bases; unmatched junction nucleotides: 5. The length of the CDR3 is 17 residues. The CDR3 DNA sequence: TGCGCCAGCAGCTTGGGTTTAGCGGGGGCTAACACCGGGGAGCTGTTTTTT. It codes for CASSLGLAGANTGELFF.

The rearrangement uses TRBV29-1 and TRBJ2-3; 11 nucleotides agree with TRBD2. CDR3 length: 14 residues. Unmatched junction bases numbered 4, after V lost 4 bases and J lost 4 bases. CDR1 is SQVTM and CDR2 is ANQGSEA in the germline V gene. The CDR3 here is CSVVTSGVADTQYF. In DNA form, the CDR3 reads TGCAGCGTTGTGACTAGCGGGGTTGCAGATACGCAGTATTTT.

The V gene is TRBV9, the J gene TRBJ2-3; maybe TRBD2 (6 bases). The V gene lost 0 bases and the J gene lost 2 bases, with 13 bases spanning the gap. Germline V gene sequence: CDR1 SGDLS, CDR2 YYNGEE. This CDR3 region has 16 residues. CDR3 sequence: CASSVGLASYTDTQYF. The CDR3 DNA sequence: TGTGCCAGCAGCGTAGGCCTAGCGAGCTACACAGATACGCAGTATTTT.

The chain is built from TRBV5-1 and TRBJ2-5, with a possible D match to TRBD1 (6 bases). From germline, CDR1 is SGHRS and CDR2 YFSETQ. The CDR3 sequence is 14 residues long. Trimming removed 2 bases at V and 0 bases at J, with 8 bases between. Here the CDR3 reads CASSFWDNQETQYF. The CDR3 DNA reads TGCGCCAGCAGCTTCTGGGACAACCAAGAGACCCAGTACTTC.

This chain connects TRBV29-1 to TRBJ2-1; 7 bases fit TRBD2. CDR3 length equals 16 residues. J lost 4 bases, V lost 1 base, and 10 bases had no gene match. The germline gives CDR1 SQVTM, CDR2 ANQGSEA. The CDR3 reads CSVEGAGRAGYNEQFF. The CDR3 bases are TGCAGCGTTGAAGGGGCAGGGAGGGCCGGTTACAATGAGCAGTTCTTC.

The V call is TRBV5-4, the J call TRBJ1-1, with a weak D call TRBD1 (6 bases). Germline V gene lookup returns CDR1 SGHNT and CDR2 YYREEE (reference sequence). The CDR3 loop spans 12 amino acids. Deletions cut 2 bases from V and 8 bases from J, with 10 bases between. The CDR3 region has the DNA TGTGCCAGCAGCTTCTGGGGGCAAGAAGCTTTCTTT. This sequence encodes CASSFWGQEAFF. The full variable domain, with the rest looked up from reference TRBV5-4 and TRBJ1-1, is ETGVTQSPTHLIKTRGQQVTLRCSSQSGHNTVSWYQQALGQGPQFIFQYYREEENGRGNFPPRFSGLQFPNYSSELNVNALELDDSALYLCASSFWGQEAFFGQGTRLTVV.

V gene TRBV6-5 combines with J gene TRBJ2-7; D gene unclear. V lost 6 bases and J lost 0, with 15 bases in between. Germline V gene lookup returns CDR1 MNHEY and CDR2 SVGAGI. This CDR3 contains 15 residues. The CDR3 protein is CASSNRVRYSYEQYF. The DNA of the CDR3 is TGTGCCAGCAGCAACCGGGTTCGATACTCCTACGAGCAGTACTTC.

This clone was detected once. V and J are TRBV10-3 and TRBJ2-7; tentatively, D is TRBD1 (6 bases). The CDR3 consists of 13 residues. V was trimmed by 4 bases and J by 9 bases, leaving 16 bases between them. Germline CDR1 reads ENHRY; CDR2 reads SYGVKD. The CDR3 DNA sequence: TGTGCCATCAGTGGAGGGGGACATGACCGGCAGTACTTC. Its translation is CAISGGGHDRQYF.

The chain combines TRBV7-2 with TRBJ2-5, with D possibly matching TRBD2 (5 bases). Germline lookup yields CDR1 SGHTA and CDR2 FQGNSA. Trimming left V 1 base short and J 2 bases short, with 20 bases between. The CDR3 is 18 residues long. This chain's CDR3 is CASSLVRGPLGEQETQYF. In DNA form, the CDR3 reads TGTGCCAGCAGCTTAGTCCGTGGTCCCTTGGGAGAACAAGAGACCCAGTACTTC.

The chain combines TRBV23-1 with TRBJ1-1, with D unresolved. TRBV23-1 is noted as an ORF with a role that remains uncertain. The CDR3 runs 16 residues. Trimming cost V 2 bases and J 4 bases, with 17 bases left between them. CDR3 protein: CASSQTGATQATEAFF. CDR3 bases: TGCGCCAGCAGTCAAACGGGAGCGACCCAAGCCACTGAAGCTTTCTTT.

Worth noting for this clone: The junction departs from the called germline gene at one end, perhaps through a read error. The rearrangement uses TRBV7-9 and TRBJ2-3; tentatively, D is TRBD1 (5 bases). This CDR3 is built from 16 residues. Germline V gene lookup returns CDR1 SEHNR and CDR2 FQNEAQ (reference sequence). The CDR3 loop reads CSSSLMARASTDTQYF. DNA of the CDR3: TGTTCCAGCAGCTTAATGGCCAGGGCTAGCACAGATACGCAGTATTTT. The variable domain in full, with the rest retrieved from reference TRBV7-9 and TRBJ2-3, is DTGVSQNPRHKITKRGQNVTFRCDPISEHNRLYWYRQTLGQGPEFLTYFQNEAQLEKSRLLSDRFSAERPKGSFSTLEIQRTEQGDSAMYLCSSSLMARASTDTQYFGPGTRLTVL.

The chain joins TRBV13 to TRBJ2-5; a weak D match, TRBD2 (6 bases). Germline V gives CDR1 PRHDT, CDR2 FYEKMQ (reference sequence). CDR3 length: 12 amino acids. Trimming left V 1 base short and J 11 bases short, with 11 bases between. CDR3: CASSLARGEQYF. For the CDR3, the DNA is TGTGCCAGCAGCTTAGCGCGGGGAGAGCAGTACTTC.

This clone was recorded only once. This chain connects TRBV29-1 to TRBJ1-2; no reliable D call. V was clipped by 6 bases and J by 5 bases, with 10 bases between them. CDR1 is SQVTM, CDR2 ANQGSEA, per germline. CDR3 length: 11 amino acids. CDR3 residues: CSVSEKYGYTF. The CDR3 DNA reads TGCAGCGTGAGTGAAAAATATGGCTACACCTTC.